The rows below give T cell receptor beta chains drawn from one sample of a study of cytomegalovirus exposure and HLA in healthy donors. Clones were read by immunoSEQ multiplex PCR, and TCRdb kept only the in-frame ones, dropping some. The data hold about 220,000 clones, with over 65% observed a single time. The sample comprised PBMCs. These receptors originate from a man aged 18 to 30 in good health and CMV-seronegative. Each CDR3 is given with its conserved first and last residue. A D gene is named only where the DNA matches it firmly. Some rows mark clone size as missing; the rest say once, few, many or name a class of expanded clone.

j_call | d_call | v_call | clone_size | cdr3_nt | cdr3_aa
TRBJ1-2 | . | TRBV18 | . | TGTGCCAGCTCACCGGGCAGGAACTATGGCTACACCTTC | CASSPGRNYGYTF
TRBJ1-3 | TRBD1 | TRBV10-3 | . | TGTGCCATCAGGGGGACAGTCTCTGGAAACACCATATATTTT | CAIRGTVSGNTIYF
TRBJ1-5 | . | TRBV21-1 | few | TGTGCCAGCAGCAAAGCGAGACAGGGCCGCCGGCAGCCCCAGCATTTT | CASSKARQGRRQPQHF
TRBJ2-2 | . | TRBV25-1 | . | TGTGCCGGCAGTGACCCACAGGACGGTGGGTACGCCGGGGAGCTGTTTTTT | CAGSDPQDGGYAGELFF
TRBJ2-3 | TRBD2 | TRBV7-9 | once | TGTGCCAGCACCCGGACTAGCGGGAGCACAGATACGCAGTATTTT | CASTRTSGSTDTQYF
TRBJ1-2 | . | TRBV14 | . | TGTGCCAGCAGCCAAGTGATCCAGGGTGGCTACACCTTC | CASSQVIQGGYTF
TRBJ1-1 | TRBD1 | TRBV19 | . | TGTGCCAGTGCCGACAGGGGGCGTAGGGGCCCTGAAGCTTTCTTT | CASADRGRRGPEAFF
TRBJ2-7 | TRBD1 | TRBV5-1 | . | TGCGCCAGCAGCGACGGGACAGCGTTCTCCTACGAGCAGTACTTC | CASSDGTAFSYEQYF
TRBJ1-2 | . | TRBV7-9 | . | TGTGCCAGCAGCCCCGTTGGACAGACTCAAATCTATGGCTACACCTTC | CASSPVGQTQIYGYTF
TRBJ2-7 | TRBD1 | TRBV6-5 | once | TGTGCCAGCACTCAACAGGGGGGTCGGCAGTACTTC | CASTQQGGRQYF
TRBJ2-3 | TRBD2 | TRBV4-2 | . | TGTGCCAGCAGCGCTCGGACTAGCGGCAACACAGATACGCAGTATTTT | CASSARTSGNTDTQYF
TRBJ1-1 | . | TRBV28 | . | TGTGCCAGCAGTTCGGGACACCAGACTGAAGCTTTCTTT | CASSSGHQTEAFF
TRBJ2-3 | TRBD2 | TRBV7-3 | . | TGTGCCAGCAGCTTAATGGGCGGGAGTGGGACAGATACGCAGTATTTT | CASSLMGGSGTDTQYF
TRBJ2-1 | TRBD2 | TRBV5-4 | . | TGTGCCAGCAGTTTACGGACTAGCGGGACGGATGAGCAGTTCTTC | CASSLRTSGTDEQFF
TRBJ2-7 | . | TRBV6-1 | . | TGTGCCAGCAGTTTGATGGGGGCCGAGCAGTACTTC | CASSLMGAEQYF
TRBJ1-1 | . | TRBV6-1 | . | TGTGCCAGCAGTGAAGTTGAGGAAAACACTGAAGCTTTCTTT | CASSEVEENTEAFF
TRBJ1-1 | . | TRBV28 | . | TGTGCCAGCAGCCCCCGGGGGGCGGCTTTCTTT | CASSPRGAAFF
TRBJ1-2 | TRBD1 | TRBV5-4 | . | TGTGCCAGCAGCTTGATACTACAGGGGGCGGAGGGCTACACCTTC | CASSLILQGAEGYTF
TRBJ2-2 | . | TRBV5-8 | . | TGTGCCAGCGACTCCCTGGCCGGGGAGCTGTTTTTT | CASDSLAGELFF
TRBJ1-5 | TRBD1 | TRBV12-5 | . | TGTGCTAGTGGTTTGGGGACAGGGAATCAGCCCCAGCATTTT | CASGLGTGNQPQHF
TRBJ2-1 | . | TRBV19 | . | TGTGCCAGTAGTGGGGAGCGGGTAGGGGAGAATGAGCAGTTCTTC | CASSGERVGENEQFF
TRBJ2-7 | TRBD1 | TRBV2 | . | TGTGCCAGCAGTGAAGGCCGGACAGGGGTCTCCTACGAGCAGTACTTC | CASSEGRTGVSYEQYF
TRBJ2-1 | . | TRBV5-1 | . | TGCGCCAGCAGCTTCAGGAGGGAGCTCGAGAATGAGCAGTTCTTC | CASSFRRELENEQFF
TRBJ2-7 | TRBD1 | TRBV18 | . | TGTGCCAGCTCCCAAACAACCGGGACAGGCGACTACGAGCAGTACTTC | CASSQTTGTGDYEQYF
TRBJ1-5 | TRBD1 | TRBV2 | . | TGTGCCAGCAGTGTGGACAGGAGCAATCAGCCCCAGCATTTT | CASSVDRSNQPQHF
TRBJ2-7 | TRBD2 | TRBV30 | few | TGTGCCTGGAGCGCCCCCGGGACTAGGGGCTACGAGCAGTACTTC | CAWSAPGTRGYEQYF
TRBJ2-7 | . | TRBV18 | once | TGTGCCAGCTCACCACCAGTTTCCAGGGGCAACCAGTACTTC | CASSPPVSRGNQYF
TRBJ2-7 | TRBD2 | TRBV6-1 | . | TGTGCCAGCAGTGAAGGGATAGCGGGTCCCTACGAGCAGTACTTC | CASSEGIAGPYEQYF
TRBJ2-5 | TRBD2 | TRBV2 | once | TGTGCCAGCAGCGGGGGACTAGCGGGACCCCCTGAGACCCAGTACTTC | CASSGGLAGPPETQYF
TRBJ2-7 | TRBD2 | TRBV5-6 | once | TGTGCCAGCAGCCCCATGACTAGCGGGGGCTCCTACGAGCAGTACTTC | CASSPMTSGGSYEQYF
TRBJ2-3 | TRBD1 | TRBV27 | few | TGTGCCAGCAGTTTAGGGACAGGGTACACAGATACGCAGTATTTT | CASSLGTGYTDTQYF
TRBJ2-7 | TRBD2 | TRBV19 | . | TGTGCCAGTAGTAGTAGAAGCGGGGACGAGCAGTACTTC | CASSSRSGDEQYF
TRBJ2-7 | TRBD1 | TRBV5-1 | . | TGCGCCAGCAGCTTGGATCCAGCGACAGGGCGGTACGAGCAGTACTTC | CASSLDPATGRYEQYF
TRBJ2-3 | . | TRBV30 | . | TGTGCCTGGAGTGTACGGTGGGACGTGGACTACCTGATGGATACGCAGTATTTT | CAWSVRWDVDYLMDTQYF